The text below deals with one T cell receptor beta chain. This record comes from a study of OX40 agonist ivuxolimab in advanced cancers. This table comes from immunoSEQ multiplex PCR, and its TCRdb copy is limited to in-frame clones, with some not included. Of about 88,000 clones in the sample, roughly 88% were seen once. This CDR3 is 17 amino acids long. The ends lost 1 base at V and 2 bases at J; junction bases unmatched: 9. Germline CDR1 is LGHNT and CDR2 is FRNRAP. This material consisted of CD4+ or CD8+ T cells sorted from blood, taken in a trial of the OX40 agonist ivuxolimab. The chain joins TRBV12-5 to TRBJ1-1, with 8 bases lining up with TRBD1. The TCR was taken from an adult with an advanced solid tumor such as melanoma, head and neck, liver or kidney cancer. This CDR3 reads CASGLAGPGTGNTEAFF. CDR3 sequence (DNA): TGTGCTAGTGGTTTGGCGGGTCCCGGGACAGGAAACACTGAAGCTTTCTTT.